The next 28 T cell receptor beta chains were all read from a single sample in a study of blood T cell repertoires in COVID-19. Clones were sequenced by immunoSEQ multiplex PCR, and TCRdb holds only the in-frame ones, with some missing. The sample gives approximately 210,000 clones, approximately 81% of which show up once; roughly 20% is in the top ten. The sequenced sample was peripheral blood. These receptors all stem from a human donor in a cohort sampled during active COVID-19.

The rearrangement links TRBV14 to TRBJ2-4; the match to TRBD2 covers 7 bases. The CDR3 contains 17 residues. Germline V gene data show CDR1 as SGHDN and CDR2 as FVKESK. The trim removed 5 bases at V and 0 bases at J, leaving 10 bases unmatched. This chain's CDR3 is CASSFHAGVGAKNIQYF. The CDR3 nucleotides read TGTGCCAGCAGCTTCCACGCGGGGGTTGGAGCCAAAAACATTCAGTACTTC. The variable domain in full, completed from reference TRBV14 and TRBJ2-4, reads EAGVTQFPSHSVIEKGQTVTLRCDPISGHDNLYWYRRVMGKEIKFLLHFVKESKQDESGMPNNRFLAERTGGTYSTLKVQPAELEDSGVYFCASSFHAGVGAKNIQYFGAGTRLSVL.

The CDR3 region has the DNA TGTGCCAGCAGCCAAGGGGGAGGCGGGGGCTCCTACGAGCAGTACTTC. Translation gives CASSQGGGGGSYEQYF. This chain joins TRBV4-2 and TRBJ2-7, with 7 bases that match TRBD2. The V and J ends lost 1 base and 0 bases, in that order; junction bases with no gene match: 6. Germline CDR1 reads LGHNA; CDR2 reads YNFKEQ. The CDR3 is made up of 16 amino acids.

This clone has just a few counts. V gene TRBV9 combines with J gene TRBJ2-1; 7 nucleotides align to TRBD1. CDR1 is SGDLS, CDR2 YYNGEE, per germline. There are 15 residues in the CDR3. The V and J ends lost 0 bases and 5 bases, in that order; junction bases with no gene match: 5. The chain's CDR3 is CASSVGGQINNEQFF. Here the CDR3 DNA reads TGTGCCAGCAGCGTAGGGGGACAGATAAACAATGAGCAGTTCTTC.

The chain joins TRBV19 to TRBJ1-2; 7 bases are a match to TRBD1. V lost 5 bases to trimming and J lost 7 bases; unmatched junction nucleotides: 10. The CDR3 runs 14 residues. Germline V lookup: CDR1 LNHDA, CDR2 SQIVND (reference sequence). CDR3 nucleotides: TGTGCCAGTAGTGAAAATGACAGGGCCTCTGGCTACACCTTC. Protein: CASSENDRASGYTF.

This chain links TRBV18 with TRBJ1-2, with D possibly being TRBD1 (5 bases). Germline assignment: CDR1 KGHSH and CDR2 LQKENI. This CDR3 region has 13 residues. The germline V and J ends were trimmed by 3 bases and 3 bases, with 8 bases remaining between them. The CDR3 bases are TGTGCCAGCTCACCCGGCAGGGACTATGGCTACACCTTC. It yields the protein CASSPGRDYGYTF.

CDR3 sequence: CASSLNSHTQYF. As DNA, the CDR3 is TGTGCCAGCAGCTTGAACAGCCATACGCAGTATTTT. The chain employs TRBV5-8 and TRBJ2-3; D is ambiguous. From germline, CDR1 is SGHTS and CDR2 YDEGEE. This CDR3 contains 12 residues. V was cut by 1 base and J by 7 bases, with 7 bases left in between.

The rearrangement joins TRBV28 to TRBJ1-4; TRBD1 is a possible D gene (6 bases). Germline V gene data show CDR1 as MDHEN and CDR2 as SYDVKM. V was trimmed by 6 bases and J by 5 bases, leaving 13 bases between them. This CDR3 has 14 amino acids. DNA for the CDR3: TGTGCCAGCAGGGGGGTGGGGGCAAATGAAAAACTGTTTTTT. Encoded protein: CASRGVGANEKLFF.

The chain is built from TRBV7-8 and TRBJ1-4, with D maybe TRBD1 (5 bases). V was shortened by 0 bases and J by 0 bases, with 20 bases between the two germline ends. There are 20 residues in the CDR3. From germline, CDR1 is SGHVS and CDR2 FQNEAQ. The CDR3 DNA reads TGTGCCAGCAGCTTAGCGCCTCCGGGGGACGGGGAGTCAACTAATGAAAAACTGTTTTTT. Translating gives CASSLAPPGDGESTNEKLFF.

This sequence joins TRBV21-1 and TRBJ2-7; the table's D gene call, TRBD1, was not cross checked with the DNA. TRBV21-1 is listed as a pseudogene. The CDR3 spans 16 residues. The CDR3 protein is CASSKGGDRANYEQYV. The CDR3 nucleotides read TGTGCCAGCAGCAAAGGGGGGGACAGGGCGAACTACGAGCAGTACGTC.

This clone was counted ten times or more. The chain employs TRBV19 and TRBJ1-2; 7 positions match TRBD1. V gave up 5 bases and J gave up 7 bases; unmatched junction bases: 7. In germline, CDR1 is LNHDA, CDR2 SQIVND (reference sequence). This CDR3 contains 13 residues. Here the CDR3 DNA reads TGTGCCAGTAGTGGACGACAGGGTGGTGGCTACACCTTC. It yields the protein CASSGRQGGGYTF.

The rearrangement joins TRBV6-5 to TRBJ1-2; a weak D match, TRBD1 (5 bases). From germline, CDR1 is MNHEY and CDR2 SVGAGI. The CDR3 length is 14 residues. Trimming cost V 7 bases and J 8 bases, with 20 bases left between them. CDR3 region: CASTQREGRDGYTF. DNA for the CDR3: TGTGCCAGCACTCAACGGGAGGGGAGGGACGGCTACACCTTC.

The chain combines TRBV2 with TRBJ1-1, with 8 bases that match TRBD1. Trimming cost V 5 bases and J 6 bases; bases outside gene matches: 8. Germline values: CDR1 SNHLY, CDR2 FYNNEI. The CDR3 loop spans 14 amino acids. The CDR3, as DNA: TGTGCCAGCAGTTTAGGACAGGGATTCGCTGAAGCTTTCTTT. It codes for CASSLGQGFAEAFF.

CDR3 residues: CASSLTGPTDTQYF. In DNA, the CDR3 is TGTGCCAGCAGCTTGACAGGGCCCACAGATACGCAGTATTTT. This chain links TRBV7-9 with TRBJ2-3, with 7 positions matching TRBD1. Germline CDR1 SEHNR, CDR2 FQNEAQ (reference sequence). The CDR3 consists of 14 residues. Germline trimming cut 3 bases from V and 2 bases from J; bases unmatched to any gene: 2.

This clone appeared a single time. The chain uses TRBV28 and TRBJ1-1; the D gene is possibly TRBD1 (5 bases). The V and J ends lost 4 bases and 1 base respectively, with 13 bases between them. The germline CDR1 and CDR2 sequences are MDHEN and SYDVKM. The CDR3 is made up of 15 amino acids. The CDR3 here is CASSSDIFTNTEAFF. CDR3 coding DNA: TGTGCCAGCAGTTCGGACATTTTCACGAACACTGAAGCTTTCTTT.

The chain combines TRBV6-5 with TRBJ2-7; possible D gene TRBD1, 6 bases. CDR1 and CDR2 (germline): MNHEY, SVGAGI. The CDR3 totals 14 residues. V lost 6 bases and J 3 bases, leaving 15 bases between the germline ends. CDR3 nucleotides: TGTGCCAGCAGCCTGACGACAGGACTCTACGAGCAGTACGTC. Amino acids: CASSLTTGLYEQYV.

The chain is built from TRBV7-9 and TRBJ1-5; TRBD1 is a possible D gene (5 bases). This CDR3 is built from 13 residues. Trimming left V 5 bases short and J 5 bases short, with 10 bases between. Germline CDR1 reads SEHNR; CDR2 reads FQNEAQ (reference sequence). CDR3 loop: CASSAGGDQPQHF. In DNA, the CDR3 is TGTGCCAGCAGCGCGGGGGGTGATCAGCCCCAGCATTTT.

The chain recombines TRBV28 with TRBJ1-6; possible D gene TRBD1, 5 bases. CDR3 size: 14 residues. Germline V gene sequence: CDR1 MDHEN, CDR2 SYDVKM. The ends were cut back, 1 base at V and 10 bases at J, with 11 bases in the middle. CDR3 bases: TGTGCCAGCAGTTTATCGGGGGTTTGGTCACCCCTCCACTTT. As protein: CASSLSGVWSPLHF.

This chain joins TRBV7-9 and TRBJ2-3, with 8 bases lining up with TRBD2. V shed 3 bases, J shed 6 bases, and the junction held 14 bases outside the gene matches. Germline V gene lookup returns CDR1 SEHNR and CDR2 FQNEAQ (reference sequence). The CDR3 is 17 amino acids. The CDR3 loop reads CASSFLSLLAVGDTQYF. CDR3 nucleotide sequence: TGTGCCAGCAGCTTTCTGTCATTACTAGCGGTCGGTGATACGCAGTATTTT.

The V gene is TRBV6-5, the J gene TRBJ1-4; 7 nucleotides agree with TRBD1. Germline CDR1 reads MNHEY; CDR2 reads SVGAGI. This CDR3 contains 15 residues. V lost 6 bases to trimming and J lost 6 bases; unmatched junction nucleotides: 10. CDR3 loop: CASRGSGQPYEKLFF. CDR3 bases: TGTGCCAGCAGAGGCTCGGGACAGCCTTATGAAAAACTGTTTTTT.

CDR3 region: CASRESPDSQETQYF. The CDR3 nucleotides read TGTGCCAGCCGAGAGTCCCCCGATTCCCAAGAGACCCAGTACTTC. This rearrangement joins TRBV5-4 to TRBJ2-5; D is unresolved. This CDR3 spans 15 amino acids. Germline V CDR1 and CDR2: SGHNT, YYREEE (reference sequence). V dropped 7 bases and J dropped 1 base, with 17 bases sitting between them. Using reference TRBV5-4 and TRBJ2-5 for the parts outside the CDR3, the full variable domain is ETGVTQSPTHLIKTRGQQVTLRCSSQSGHNTVSWYQQALGQGPQFIFQYYREEENGRGNFPPRFSGLQFPNYSSELNVNALELDDSALYLCASRESPDSQETQYFGPGTRLLVL.

The genes are TRBV11-2 and TRBJ2-3, with 14 bases matching TRBD2. Germline assignment: CDR1 SGHAT and CDR2 FQNNGV. The V and J ends lost 0 bases and 6 bases, in that order; junction bases with no gene match: 5. There are 17 residues in the CDR3. The CDR3 DNA sequence: TGTGCCAGCAGCTTAGATCGGGGACTAGCGGGAGAGGATACGCAGTATTTT. This sequence encodes CASSLDRGLAGEDTQYF.

This rearrangement joins TRBV19 to TRBJ2-2, with a possible D match to TRBD1 (6 bases). Trimming left V 3 bases short and J 5 bases short, with 13 bases between. The CDR3 is 15 amino acids. Germline lookup yields CDR1 LNHDA and CDR2 SQIVND (reference sequence). The CDR3 coding sequence is TGTGCCAGTAGTATGTCAGGGGTTAAGACCGGGGAGCTGTTTTTT. Protein product: CASSMSGVKTGELFF. Variable domain in full (rest from reference TRBV19 and TRBJ2-2): DGGITQSPKYLFRKEGQNVTLSCEQNLNHDAMYWYRQDPGQGLRLIYYSQIVNDFQKGDIAEGYSVSREKKESFPLTVTSAQKNPTAFYLCASSMSGVKTGELFFGEGSRLTVL.

The V call is TRBV5-5, the J call TRBJ1-2; D remains ambiguous. V shed 0 bases and J shed 1 base, with 4 bases lying between them. CDR3 size: 13 residues. Germline-derived CDR1 and CDR2 are SGHKS and YYEKEE (reference sequence). The CDR3 region has the DNA TGTGCCAGCAGCTTGGCGTATAACTATGGCTACACCTTC. It encodes CASSLAYNYGYTF.

The V call is TRBV28, the J call TRBJ2-2; weak D call: TRBD2 (5 bases). The CDR3 consists of 14 residues. Deletions cut 7 bases from V and 4 bases from J, with 13 bases between. Germline V lookup: CDR1 MDHEN, CDR2 SYDVKM. CDR3 sequence reads: CASTGSASTGELFF. The CDR3 DNA reads TGTGCCAGCACGGGTAGCGCCAGCACCGGGGAGCTGTTTTTT.

The gene calls are TRBV7-2 and TRBJ2-3; D remains unclear. This CDR3 spans 15 amino acids. Trimming stripped 2 bases from V and 5 bases from J, with 14 bases between. CDR1 is SGHTA, CDR2 FQGNSA, per germline. The CDR3 region is CASSLTSTSGDTQYF. The CDR3, as DNA: TGTGCCAGCAGCTTAACTTCGACCTCGGGAGATACGCAGTATTTT.

CDR3 loop: CASRPLGEDQPQHF. Written as DNA, the CDR3 is TGTGCCAGCCGTCCCTTAGGGGAGGATCAGCCCCAGCATTTT. The V gene is TRBV27, the J gene TRBJ1-5, with D perhaps matching TRBD1 (5 bases). Per germline, CDR1 MNHEY and CDR2 SMNVEV (reference sequence). The CDR3 totals 14 residues. Trimming stripped 8 bases from V and 5 bases from J, with 16 bases between.

This clone was seen once. The J gene is TRBJ1-2, the V gene TRBV6-6; maybe TRBD1 (5 bases). V lost 0 bases, J lost 7 bases, and 9 bases lay in between. The CDR3 extends over 13 amino acids. Germline lookup yields CDR1 MNHNY and CDR2 SVGAGI (reference sequence). As DNA, the CDR3 is TGTGCCAGCAGTTACTCCAGGGCTGGTGGCTACACCTTC. Its protein product is CASSYSRAGGYTF.

V is TRBV7-3 and J is TRBJ1-1; the match to TRBD1 covers 8 bases. The CDR3 has 13 residues. V shed 5 bases and J 8 bases; nucleotides not matched to a gene: 7. The V gene's germline CDR1 is SGHTA and CDR2 FQGTGA. In nucleotides, the CDR3 is TGTGCCAGCAGCCTAGTTGGGGACAGGGAAGCTTTCTTT. Amino acid sequence: CASSLVGDREAFF.